Following are 25 T cell receptor beta chains from one sample sequenced in a study of T cells in Graves' hyperthyroidism and ophthalmopathy (dated by TCRdb to about 2019). The library was generated by multiplex PCR. Data came from an Illumina HiSeq 2000. TCR beta CDR3 regions were amplified from RNA transcripts. A first-round RT-PCR of the TCR CDR3 used the HTBI primer set with the Qiagen OneStep RT-PCR kit. The public reads were run again by TCRdb, first through fastp at Q25 and then through MiXCR, and only productive beta chains were kept. Entries are consolidated by CDR3 protein sequence, retaining the most common genes and DNA. This sample comprises about half a million distinct CDR3 sequences, 22% of them detected only once. Under 55% of the sample is in the top ten clones. Sequenced material: blood. These receptors were taken from a woman in her 70s with Graves' ophthalmopathy.

The chain joins TRBV28 to TRBJ1-1; D is ambiguous. The length of the CDR3 is 13 residues. V was shortened by 3 bases and J by 2 bases, with 7 bases between the two germline ends. Germline-derived CDR1 and CDR2 are MDHEN and SYDVKM. The CDR3 coding sequence is TGTGCCAGCAGTTTCCACCTAAACACTGAAGCTTTCTTT. Protein sequence: CASSFHLNTEAFF.

In its sample, this clonotype was seen many times. The chain carries TRBV28 and TRBJ2-1; D might be TRBD1 (6 bases). The CDR3 runs to 16 residues. Trimming took off 2 bases at V and 4 bases at J, with 15 bases between the two ends. The germline V gene has CDR1 MDHEN and CDR2 SYDVKM. CDR3 bases: TGTGCCAGCAGTTTACCCTCGGGACAAAGTTACAATGAGCAGTTCTTC. Translated, it gives CASSLPSGQSYNEQFF.

In this sample, this clonotype turned up a few times. The rearrangement links TRBV11-2 to TRBJ2-2; 7 bases map to TRBD2. Trimming removed 0 bases from V and 5 bases from J; junction bases left unmatched: 3. Germline lookup yields CDR1 SGHAT and CDR2 FQNNGV. There are 15 residues in the CDR3. CDR3 loop: CASSLEPAGTGELFF. The DNA for the CDR3 is TGTGCCAGCAGCTTAGAACCAGCGGGGACCGGGGAGCTGTTTTTT.

This chain uses TRBV5-1 with TRBJ2-1, with TRBD2 identical over 7 bases. V shed 6 bases and J 3 bases; nucleotides not matched to a gene: 3. CDR1 is SGHRS, CDR2 YFSETQ, per germline. CDR3 length: 13 residues. The CDR3 is CASTGTNYNEQFF. CDR3 in DNA: TGCGCCAGCACCGGGACTAACTACAATGAGCAGTTCTTC.

For the CDR3, the DNA is TGCGCCAGCAGCCTCTATGGACGGTCCACAGATACGCAGTATTTT. Amino acid sequence: CASSLYGRSTDTQYF. This chain uses TRBV5-1 with TRBJ2-3; D unclear. Germline V gene sequence: CDR1 SGHRS, CDR2 YFSETQ. CDR3 length: 15 residues. V was pared by 4 bases and J by 2 bases, with 14 bases between.

This rearrangement joins TRBV25-1 to TRBJ2-3, with 7 nucleotides matching TRBD2. V dropped 4 bases and J dropped 2; count of bases not matched to a gene: 6. CDR1 is MGHDK, CDR2 SYGVNS, per germline. The CDR3 runs 15 residues. The CDR3 DNA is TGTGCCAGCAGTGTCGTGGCGGGAGACACAGATACGCAGTATTTT. It yields the protein CASSVVAGDTDTQYF.

The chain links TRBV3-1 to TRBJ1-1; D perhaps matches TRBD1 (5 bases). Germline CDR1 LGHDT, CDR2 YNNKEL (reference sequence). Trimming removed 4 bases from V and 0 bases from J, with 15 bases in between. The CDR3 has 16 amino acids. In DNA form, the CDR3 reads TGTGCCAGCAGCCCCCCGGGGGGAACAATGAACACTGAAGCTTTCTTT. This encodes CASSPPGGTMNTEAFF.

This rearrangement joins TRBV6-2 or TRBV6-3 to TRBJ2-2, with D perhaps being TRBD1 or TRBD2 (5 bases each). Per the germline V gene, CDR1 is MNHEY and CDR2 is SVGEGT. V dropped 8 bases and J dropped 1 base, with 11 bases sitting between them. This CDR3 has 14 residues. CDR3 amino acids: CASGDGKNTGELFF. CDR3 nucleotide sequence: TGTGCCAGCGGGGACGGAAAGAACACCGGGGAGCTGTTTTTT.

The V gene is TRBV29-1, the J gene TRBJ1-1; D is perhaps TRBD1 (5 bases). Germline V CDR1 and CDR2: SQVTM, ANQGSEA. CDR3 size: 14 residues. Trimming removed 4 bases from V and 1 base from J, with 13 bases in between. As DNA, the CDR3 is TGCAGCGTTGGGCCGGGACGCAGGAACACTGAAGCTTTCTTT. Protein product: CSVGPGRRNTEAFF.

The chain links TRBV9 to TRBJ1-6; D not resolved. Deletions cut 0 bases from V and 6 bases from J, with 10 bases between. Germline assignment: CDR1 SGDLS and CDR2 YYNGEE. The CDR3 sequence is 15 residues long. CDR3 sequence: CASSVGVQTNSPLHF. As DNA, the CDR3 is TGTGCCAGCAGCGTAGGGGTACAGACTAATTCACCCCTCCACTTT.

V usage is TRBV24-1 and J usage is TRBJ2-2, with 7 positions matching TRBD1. The CDR3 loop spans 15 amino acids. Germline assignment: CDR1 KGHDR and CDR2 SFDVKD. The J segment lost 4 bases and the V segment lost 5 bases, leaving 6 bases of the junction unmatched. The CDR3 coding sequence is TGTGCCACCAGTGCTGACAGGGAGTTCACCGGGGAGCTGTTTTTT. This translates into CATSADREFTGELFF.

This clonotype was recorded many times. The chain employs TRBV28 and TRBJ1-5, with 7 positions matching TRBD1. CDR3 length: 15 residues. CDR1 MDHEN and CDR2 SYDVKM come from the germline V gene. V was clipped by 3 bases and J by 6 bases; unmatched bases: 8. CDR3 nucleotides: TGTGCCAGCAGTTTGGGATGGGACAGAACTCAGCCCCAGCATTTT. Translation: CASSLGWDRTQPQHF. Filled out from reference TRBV28 and TRBJ1-5, the complete variable domain reads DVKVTQSSRYLVKRTGEKVFLECVQDMDHENMFWYRQDPGLGLRLIYFSYDVKMKEKGDIPEGYSVSREKKERFSLILESASTNQTSMYLCASSLGWDRTQPQHFGDGTRLSIL.

Turning to this clonotype: The conserved phenylalanine or tryptophan normally closing the CDR3 is absent here, so this likely arose from a read error. The chain links TRBV6-1 to TRBJ2-1; TRBD1 agrees at 7 bases. Germline trimming cut 8 bases from V and 6 bases from J; bases unmatched to any gene: 13. There are 15 residues in the CDR3. The germline V gene encodes CDR1 MNHNS and CDR2 SASEGT. For the CDR3, the DNA is TGTGCCAGCGCCTCCGGGACAGCGTTATCCAATGAGCAGTTCCTC. It codes for CASASGTALSNEQFL.

This clonotype has ten or more counts. The V and J genes are TRBV6-5 and TRBJ2-2, with 7 bases aligning to TRBD1. CDR3 length: 14 residues. The trim removed 2 bases at V and 3 bases at J, leaving 0 bases unmatched. Per the germline V gene, CDR1 is MNHEY and CDR2 is SVGAGI. The CDR3 loop is CASSYQGDTGELFF. The CDR3 DNA reads TGTGCCAGCAGTTACCAGGGGGACACCGGGGAGCTGTTTTTT.

This chain uses TRBV5-1 with TRBJ2-7; the D gene is possibly TRBD2 (6 bases). The CDR3 length is 14 residues. Trimming removed 0 bases from V and 8 bases from J, with 15 bases in between. In germline, CDR1 is SGHRS, CDR2 YFSETQ. This CDR3 reads CASSLAGTGDKQYF. In DNA, the CDR3 is TGCGCCAGCAGCTTGGCCGGAACGGGAGATAAGCAGTACTTC.

At least ten counts were recorded for this clonotype. The chain joins TRBV5-1 to TRBJ2-1; 12 positions agree with TRBD2. V was clipped by 4 bases and J by 7 bases; unmatched bases: 3. The CDR3 loop spans 14 amino acids. Germline CDR1 is SGHRS and CDR2 is YFSETQ. The CDR3 sequence: CASSGLAGLNEQFF. As DNA, the CDR3 is TGCGCCAGCAGCGGACTAGCGGGACTAAATGAGCAGTTCTTC.

The chain uses TRBV28 and TRBJ1-3; D uncertain. The CDR3 covers 14 residues. Germline assignment: CDR1 MDHEN and CDR2 SYDVKM. The V end lost 5 bases, the J end lost 0 bases, and 8 bases lay between the germline ends. Here the CDR3 reads CASSAAASGNTIYF. The CDR3 DNA reads TGTGCCAGCAGTGCGGCAGCCTCTGGAAACACCATATATTTT.

The V call is TRBV9, the J call TRBJ2-3; either TRBD1 or TRBD2 may fit D (6 bases each). CDR3 length equals 11 residues. Germline values: CDR1 SGDLS, CDR2 YYNGEE. V lost 6 bases and J 7 bases, leaving 9 bases between the germline ends. CDR3 sequence (DNA): TGTGCCAGCACCCGGGGGCATACGCAGTATTTT. It yields the protein CASTRGHTQYF. Full variable domain (missing parts from reference TRBV9 and TRBJ2-3): DSGVTQTPKHLITATGQRVTLRCSPRSGDLSVYWYQQSLDQGLQFLIQYYNGEERAKGNILERFSAQQFPDLHSELNLSSLELGDSALYFCASTRGHTQYFGPGTRLTVL.

The table lists this clonotype with a few counts. The DNA of the CDR3 is TGTGCCAGCAGTGACATGGGGGCAGCTTTCTTT. Its translation is CASSDMGAAFF. The gene calls are TRBV2 and TRBJ1-1; a weak D match, TRBD1 (6 bases). Germline V CDR1 and CDR2: SNHLY, FYNNEI. The germline V and J ends were trimmed by 3 bases and 10 bases, with 9 bases remaining between them. The CDR3 contains 11 residues.

This clonotype showed up just a few times. This rearrangement joins TRBV20-1 to TRBJ2-5; the D gene is possibly TRBD2 (5 bases). The CDR3 totals 16 residues. Germline loops: CDR1 DFQATT, CDR2 SNEGSKA (reference sequence). Trimming took 0 bases from V and 1 from J, leaving 15 bases between them. For the CDR3, the DNA is TGCAGTGCTAGAGATGCGGCTGCTGGAGGCCAAGAGACCCAGTACTTC. It codes for CSARDAAAGGQETQYF.

The chain employs TRBV10-2 and TRBJ2-2; D uncertain. The germline V and J ends were trimmed by 3 bases and 1 base, with 6 bases remaining between them. Germline V lookup: CDR1 WSHSY, CDR2 SAAADI. This CDR3 contains 14 residues. CDR3 sequence (DNA): TGCGCCAGCAGTGAATTTCGGAACACCGGGGAGCTGTTTTTT. Residues: CASSEFRNTGELFF.

This clonotype came up a few times. CDR3 bases: TGCGCCAGCAGCACCGGACAGGGCGGCACAGATACGCAGTATTTT. Residues: CASSTGQGGTDTQYF. The chain couples TRBV5-1 to TRBJ2-3, with 8 bases lining up with TRBD1. Germline values: CDR1 SGHRS, CDR2 YFSETQ. The CDR3 length is 15 residues. After removal of 4 bases from V and 1 base from J, the junction contained 5 bases not matched to a gene.

CDR3 coding DNA: TGTGCCAGCAGCGACCCCAAGGGTGAGCAGTACTTC. Translated, it gives CASSDPKGEQYF. V usage is TRBV9 and J usage is TRBJ2-7; D gene uncertain. Germline V gene sequence: CDR1 SGDLS, CDR2 YYNGEE. The V end lost 3 bases, the J end lost 7 bases, and 11 bases lay between the germline ends. CDR3 length equals 12 residues.

The chain joins TRBV3-1 to TRBJ2-1, with 12 bases fitting TRBD2. Germline V CDR1 and CDR2: LGHDT, YNNKEL (reference sequence). V was clipped by 4 bases and J by 5 bases; unmatched bases: 3. The CDR3 consists of 15 residues. CDR3: CASSPGTSGHNEQFF. CDR3 DNA sequence: TGTGCCAGCAGCCCTGGGACTAGCGGGCACAATGAGCAGTTCTTC.

Turning to this clonotype: The junction departs from the called germline gene at one end, perhaps through a read error. This chain links TRBV7-9 with TRBJ2-3; TRBD2 agrees at 8 bases. The CDR3 runs to 15 residues. The germline V gene encodes CDR1 SEHNR and CDR2 FQNEAQ (reference sequence). DNA of the CDR3: TGTGTCAGCAGCTTTCGAACGGGAGGGCCGAATACGCAGTATTTT. This sequence encodes CVSSFRTGGPNTQYF.